This T cell receptor beta chain emerged from a study of T cell changes during pregnancy in multiple sclerosis. After removal of 0 bases from V and 5 bases from J, the junction contained 7 bases not matched to a gene. The CDR3 totals 16 residues. CDR1 and CDR2 (germline): SGHRS, YFSETQ. Only in-frame clones appear in the TCRdb table, and some are missing; sequencing was by immunoSEQ multiplex PCR. Of tens of thousands of clones in the sample, approximately 92% were seen once. The chain combines TRBV5-1 with TRBJ2-2; 7 nucleotides line up with TRBD2. The sample in question was CD4+ T cells from peripheral blood mononuclear cells, obtained in the second trimester of pregnancy. The clonotype comes from a female donor in good health, enrolled as a control in a pregnancy study. The CDR3 DNA is TGCGCCAGCAGCTTGGCCCACAGCGGGGATACCGGGGAGCTGTTTTTT. Its translation is CASSLAHSGDTGELFF.